There are a few counts of the clone carrying this T cell receptor beta chain. From the RT-PCR reads, TCRdb called clonotypes with MiXCR, one entry per CDR3 protein. The sample records 550,000 to 750,000 distinct CDR3 sequences, 12% to 15% being singletons. V was pared by 4 bases and J by 9 bases, with 14 bases between. Germline V lookup: CDR1 SGHKS, CDR2 YYEKEE (reference sequence). There are 13 residues in the CDR3. The specimen was memory CD4+ T cells from blood. The TCR originated in a female donor in good health, serving as a healthy control. The chain is built from TRBV5-5 and TRBJ2-1, with a weak D call TRBD1 (6 bases). Here the CDR3 reads CASSTGHGSEQFF. In nucleotides, the CDR3 is TGTGCCAGCAGCACGGGACATGGCAGTGAGCAGTTCTTC.